This T cell receptor beta chain is from a study of OX40 agonist ivuxolimab in advanced cancers. Turning to the study itself: Patients with hepatocellular carcinoma, melanoma, renal cell or head and neck cancer made up the dose-escalation patients.

The protocol was immunoSEQ multiplex PCR, while the TCRdb copy is restricted to in-frame clones and leaves out a portion. The sample has 70,000 or so clones; roughly 89% are singletons. This CDR3 spans 12 amino acids. Germline assignment: CDR1 SGHAT and CDR2 FQDESV (reference sequence). Trimming pared 2 bases from V and 8 bases from J, leaving 9 bases between. A remark on this clone: Its cognate antigen is unknown.

Individuals having autoimmune disease history or systemic immunosuppression were not enrolled. Study-wide findings and caveats: The average count of expanded clones was higher among CD8+ T cells than among CD4+.

The source was CD4+ or CD8+ T cells sorted from blood, collected in a trial of the OX40 agonist ivuxolimab. The chain has TRBV11-1 and TRBJ1-1; D is uncertain. This receptor was obtained from an adult with an advanced solid tumor such as melanoma, head and neck, liver or kidney cancer. The CDR3 sequence is CASSLLDQEAFF. The CDR3 DNA is TGTGCCAGCAGCTTACTAGACCAAGAAGCTTTCTTT.